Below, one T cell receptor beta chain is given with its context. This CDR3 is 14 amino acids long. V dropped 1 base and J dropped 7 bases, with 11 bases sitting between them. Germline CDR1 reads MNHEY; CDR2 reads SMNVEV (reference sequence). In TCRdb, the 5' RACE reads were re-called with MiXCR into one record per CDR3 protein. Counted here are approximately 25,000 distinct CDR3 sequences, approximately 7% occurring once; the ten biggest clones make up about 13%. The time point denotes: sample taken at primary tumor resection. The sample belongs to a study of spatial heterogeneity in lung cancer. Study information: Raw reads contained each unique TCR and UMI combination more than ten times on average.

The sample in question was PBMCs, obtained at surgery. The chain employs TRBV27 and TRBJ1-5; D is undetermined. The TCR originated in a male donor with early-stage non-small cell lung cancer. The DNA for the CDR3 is TGTGCCAGCAGTTTATTGGGGTCGGACCAGCCCCAGCATTTT. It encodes CASSLLGSDQPQHF.